A selection of T cell receptor beta chains follows, all from one sample in a study of shared clonotypes between healthy human individuals. TCRdb's copy holds only in-frame clones and misses some; the assay was immunoSEQ multiplex PCR. The sample lists 650,000 to 800,000 clones; approximately 72% were seen once. Sequencing input: memory CD4+ T cells sorted from blood. The origin of the receptors is a woman aged 25 to 45 in good health. Both conserved end residues are part of each CDR3. D genes are given only for firm matches. A clone size is listed for some rows: how often the clone was seen (once, few, many), or a class if it is expanded.

j_call d_call v_call clone_size cdr3_nt cdr3_aa
TRBJ1-1 - TRBV18 once TGTGCCAGCTCATACACAAGGGTTAACGGTGAAGCTTTCTTT CASSYTRVNGEAFF
TRBJ1-5 - TRBV19 - TGTGCCAGTACCCAAGACAGGCCGCTCCATCAGCCCCAGCATTTT CASTQDRPLHQPQHF
TRBJ1-5 - TRBV6-1 few TGTGCCAGCAGTGTCGGGGCGGCCACCTCCAATCAGCCCCAGCATTTT CASSVGAATSNQPQHF
TRBJ1-1 - TRBV5-1 - TGCGCCAGCAGCCCCGACTCGTTGAACACTGAAGCTTTCTTT CASSPDSLNTEAFF
TRBJ2-1 TRBD1 TRBV7-6 - TGTGCCAGCAGCGAGGGGGACAGGGGCTACAATGAGCAGTTCTTC CASSEGDRGYNEQFF
TRBJ2-3 - TRBV4-1 once TGCGCCAGCAGCCAATTAGGGCCCCGGGATACGCAGTATTTT CASSQLGPRDTQYF
TRBJ2-5 - TRBV6-4 - TGTGCCAGCAGTGACTCGCGGGGAGAGACCCAGTACTTC CASSDSRGETQYF
TRBJ2-7 - TRBV28 - TGTGCCAGCAGTTTATCCCGCGCTTACGAGCAGTACTTC CASSLSRAYEQYF
TRBJ2-1 - TRBV18 - TGTGCCAGCTCAGTAGCGGCTAACAATGAGCAGTTCTTC CASSVAANNEQFF
TRBJ2-3 - TRBV6-6 - TGTGCCAGCAGGCACGACCTCATAGGGGATACGCAGTATTTT CASRHDLIGDTQYF
TRBJ1-2 - TRBV28 - TGTGCCAGCAGCCCAGACAGTGACTATGGCTACACCTTC CASSPDSDYGYTF
TRBJ2-1 - TRBV7-3 - TGTGCCAGCAGTTCCTCCCCCCAGGCGTACAATGAGCAGTTCTTC CASSSSPQAYNEQFF
TRBJ2-5 - TRBV19 - TGTGCCAGTAGTAACGGGCAGGCTTTCTCCCAGACTGAGGTATACTTC CASSNGQAFSQTEVYF
TRBJ2-3 - TRBV27 - TGTGCCAGCAGCCGGGGAACAATCACCCGCACAGATACGCAGTATTTT CASSRGTITRTDTQYF
TRBJ1-4 - TRBV2 few TGTGCCAGCAGTGAACCCCTTAATGAAAAACTGTTTTTT CASSEPLNEKLFF
TRBJ1-1 - TRBV28 - TGTGCCAGCAGTCCAGACAGGTGGGGGCCTTTGAACACTGAAGCTTTCTTT CASSPDRWGPLNTEAFF
TRBJ1-5 TRBD1 TRBV18 - TGTGCCAGCTCACCAGGACAGGCGACCAATCAGCCCCAGCATTTT CASSPGQATNQPQHF
TRBJ2-7 - TRBV1 - TGCACCAGCCAAAGATATGGCCTCGACGAGCAGTACTTC CTSQRYGLDEQYF
TRBJ2-3 TRBD2 TRBV18 - TGTGCCAGCCTCTGGACTAGCGGTAGCACAGATACGCAGTATTTT CASLWTSGSTDTQYF
TRBJ2-2 TRBD1 TRBV5-1 - TGCGCCACAAAACCGGGACAGGGGAACACCGGGGAGCTGTTTTTT CATKPGQGNTGELFF
TRBJ1-1 - TRBV30 - TGTGCCTGGAGTCGCGGTCAAACCGAAGCTTTCTTT CAWSRGQTEAFF
TRBJ1-2 - TRBV10-3 - TGTGCCATCAGTGACTCCCAATCCTATGGCTACACCTTC CAISDSQSYGYTF
TRBJ2-7 TRBD2 TRBV5-1 - TGCGCCAGCAGCTTGGGGACTAGCGGCCTCGGGCAGTACTTC CASSLGTSGLGQYF
TRBJ2-2 - TRBV6-6 - TGTGCCAGCAACATAAACGGAGGGGAAACCGGGGAGCTGTTTTTT CASNINGGETGELFF
TRBJ1-5 - TRBV6-5 - TGTGCCAGCAGTTACACCGCAAATCAGCCCCAGCATTTT CASSYTANQPQHF
TRBJ2-1 - TRBV16 - TGTGCCAGCAGCTACTCCGGTAGGTACAATGAGCAGTTCTTC CASSYSGRYNEQFF
TRBJ2-2 TRBD2 TRBV6-5 once TGTGCCAGCAGTCGGACTAGCGGGAACACCGGGGAGCTGTTTTTT CASSRTSGNTGELFF
TRBJ1-1 - TRBV7-3 - TGTGCCAGCAGCTTACAGCGGGACACTGAAGCTTTCTTT CASSLQRDTEAFF
TRBJ1-1 - TRBV14 - TGTGCCAGCAGCCAAGACCGCCACACTGAAGCTTTCTTT CASSQDRHTEAFF
TRBJ2-1 - TRBV29-1 - TGCAGCGTTGTTGGTACGAGCTCCTACAATGAGCAGTTCTTC CSVVGTSSYNEQFF
TRBJ1-1 - TRBV5-1 once TGCGCCAGCAGCCCCGGGGGCCCGAACACTGAAGCTTTCTTT CASSPGGPNTEAFF
TRBJ2-5 - TRBV10-1 - TGCGCCAGCAGTGAGCCGGAACTGACCCAGTACTTC CASSEPELTQYF
TRBJ1-1 - TRBV27 once TGTGCCAGCAGTTGGGGGCGAGGGACGGTGAACACTGAAGCTTTCTTT CASSWGRGTVNTEAFF
TRBJ2-2 - TRBV29-1 - TGCACCGTCTTGGGGCTTTCGAACACCGGGGAGCTGTTTTTT CTVLGLSNTGELFF
TRBJ2-1 TRBD2 TRBV5-1 - TGCGCCAGCAGCTTGCCCGCTACTAGCGGGACAAGCCACAATGAGCAGTTCTTC CASSLPATSGTSHNEQFF
TRBJ1-2 - TRBV18 - TGTGCCAGCTCACCACCCGGGCAAGTCTTTGGGTACACCTTC CASSPPGQVFGYTF
TRBJ1-1 - TRBV7-2 - TGTGCCAGCACCGGCGGCCCGGGAATAAACACTGAAGCTTTCTTT CASTGGPGINTEAFF
TRBJ2-1 - TRBV19 many TGTGCCACCAGAAAGTTGACAACCTCGTACAATGAGCAGTTCTTC CATRKLTTSYNEQFF
TRBJ1-1 TRBD1 TRBV5-4 - TGTGCCAGCAGCTTGGGTGCAGGGGGCAGGAACACTGAAGCTTTCTTT CASSLGAGGRNTEAFF
TRBJ2-7 - TRBV6-5 - TGTGTACGACTGGGGCACCTCGAGCAGTACTTC CVRLGHLEQYF
TRBJ2-7 TRBD2 TRBV5-4 - TGTGCCAGCAGCCCTGGACTAGCGAAAACCTACGAGCAGTACTTC CASSPGLAKTYEQYF
TRBJ2-2 TRBD2 TRBV7-3 few TGTGCCAGCAGCCCTAGCGGGAGAGGGAACGGGGAGCTGTTTTTT CASSPSGRGNGELFF
TRBJ2-7 TRBD2 TRBV4-1 - TGCGCCAGCAGCCAAGAAAAGAAACTAGCGGGAACTCCATCCTACGAGCAGTACTTC CASSQEKKLAGTPSYEQYF
TRBJ2-1 TRBD1 TRBV5-1 - TGCGCCAGCAGCCCATCCCAACAGGGGGCCAATGAGCAGTTCTTC CASSPSQQGANEQFF
TRBJ2-3 - TRBV28 - TGTGTCGCCCGGGGGTCGGCAGATACGCAGTATTTT CVARGSADTQYF
TRBJ2-2 - TRBV28 - TGTGCCAGCAGGATCGCCGGGGCGGCTGCCGGGGAGCTGTTTTTT CASRIAGAAAGELFF
TRBJ1-2 TRBD1 TRBV28 - TGTGCCAGCGCTAGGACAGGGGCAGCTAACTATGGCTACACCTTC CASARTGAANYGYTF
TRBJ1-2 TRBD1 TRBV6-1 - TGTGCCAGCAGTGAGGGCGGGACAGGGCTGTGGGGCTATGGCTACACCTTC CASSEGGTGLWGYGYTF
TRBJ1-2 - TRBV18 - TGTGCCAGCTCACCCGTAAGGGAAAATGGCTACACCTTC CASSPVRENGYTF
TRBJ1-5 - TRBV6-6 - TGTGCCAGCAGTTACGATAGCAATCAGCCCCAGCATTTT CASSYDSNQPQHF
TRBJ1-2 - TRBV15 - TGTGCCACCAGCAGAGATCTAGGGACTGGCTACACCTTC CATSRDLGTGYTF